This T cell receptor (beta chain) comes out of a study of OX40 agonist ivuxolimab in advanced cancers. The junction had 2 bases not matched to a gene; V was cut back by 5 bases and J by 1 base. The CDR3 sequence is 14 residues long. CDR1 and CDR2 from the germline V gene are MGHRA and YSYEKL. Study results and limitations: Clonal expansion by week 6 occurred in CD4+ and CD8+ blood T cells (at 0.1 to 3.0 mg/kg). More expanded clones were found, on average, in CD8+ than in CD4+ T cells. Nonresponders included some who also had low normalized T-cell clonal expansion.

Remarks on this clone: Antigen specificity is unknown.

Repertoires were generated with immunoSEQ multiplex PCR, while TCRdb's copy carries only in-frame clones and drops some. The repertoire holds about 100,000 clones, with about 84% as singletons. This clonotype originated in an adult with an advanced solid tumor such as melanoma, head and neck, liver or kidney cancer. V and J are TRBV4-1 and TRBJ2-3; 8 bases agree with TRBD1. Material: CD4+ or CD8+ T cells sorted from blood, obtained in a trial of the OX40 agonist ivuxolimab. This CDR3 is CASSRGQGTDTQYF. CDR3 DNA: TGCGCCAGCAGCAGGGGACAGGGCACAGATACGCAGTATTTT.